These 30 T cell receptor beta chains share one sample of origin, sequenced in a study of identical twins. TCRdb passed the 5' RACE reads through MiXCR, listing each CDR3 protein once. The sample consists of around 370,000 distinct CDR3 sequences, 7% to 9.5% of them appearing once. Sequenced sample: naive T cells sorted from blood. These receptors all stem from a woman in her 50s in good health.

This clonotype was counted many times. This chain joins TRBV12-3 or TRBV12-4 and TRBJ2-7; D is perhaps TRBD2 (6 bases). The CDR3 is 14 amino acids. Trimming cost V 4 bases and J 3 bases, with 13 bases left between them. This CDR3 is CASSSCQGLYEQYV. Written as DNA, the CDR3 is TGTGCCAGCAGTTCTTGTCAGGGACTCTACGAGCAGTACGTC.

This chain joins TRBV12-3 or TRBV12-4 and TRBJ1-2; 8 bases line up with TRBD1. CDR3 length: 13 residues. The V gene end was trimmed by 6 bases and the J gene end by 8 bases; junction bases not matched to a gene: 8. CDR3 sequence (DNA): TGTGCCAGCAGGCCCGACAGGGGCGGAGGCTACACCTTC. Translating it yields CASRPDRGGGYTF.

J is TRBJ2-2 and V is TRBV12-3 or TRBV12-4, with D unresolved. The germline V and J ends were trimmed by 3 bases and 4 bases, with 6 bases remaining between them. CDR3 length: 13 residues. The CDR3 coding sequence is TGTGCCAGCAGTTTTGCTAGCACCGGGGAGCTGTTTTTT. Translating gives CASSFASTGELFF.

This clonotype was seen a few times. The chain is built from TRBV7-9 and TRBJ2-3; TRBD2 matches at 9 bases. The CDR3 is 16 amino acids. CDR1 SEHNR and CDR2 FQNEAQ come from the germline V gene (reference sequence). J was trimmed by 1 base and V by 2 bases; bases with no gene match: 4. As DNA, the CDR3 is TGTGCCAGCAGCTTACTAGCGGGGATGGGCACAGATACGCAGTATTTT. This codes for CASSLLAGMGTDTQYF.

The chain combines TRBV2 with TRBJ2-1; perhaps TRBD2 as D (6 bases). Germline CDR1 is SNHLY and CDR2 is FYNNEI. V lost 8 bases, J lost 12 bases, and 17 bases lay in between. The length of the CDR3 is 12 residues. The CDR3 bases are TGTGCCAGCTTTTATAGGGGAGGATCGCAGTTCTTC. It translates to CASFYRGGSQFF.

This clonotype has only a few counts. J is TRBJ2-2 and V is TRBV10-3; 7 nucleotides agree with TRBD1. The CDR3 spans 15 residues. The germline V gene has CDR1 ENHRY and CDR2 SYGVKD. V lost 2 bases, J lost 1 base, and 1 base stayed unmatched. The CDR3 region is CAISERTGNTGELFF. CDR3 sequence (DNA): TGTGCCATCAGTGAGCGGACAGGGAACACCGGGGAGCTGTTTTTT.

This clonotype showed up many times. The rearrangement uses TRBV29-1 and TRBJ2-2; D is perhaps TRBD1 or TRBD2 (5 bases each). V was pared by 5 bases and J by 6 bases, with 7 bases between. This CDR3 comprises 11 residues. Per the germline V gene, CDR1 is SQVTM and CDR2 is ANQGSEA. The CDR3 coding sequence is TGCAGCGTTCAGGGAGCCGGGGAGCTGTTTTTT. It translates to CSVQGAGELFF.

This clonotype was recorded many times. The chain employs TRBV21-1 and TRBJ2-7; TRBD1, as called in the table, went unchecked against the DNA. TRBV21-1 is designated a pseudogene. The CDR3 length is 17 residues. The CDR3 DNA follows: TGTGCCAGCAGCAAAGCCGTAACAGGGGCTGGGGCCTACGAGCAGTACTTC. Its translation is CASSKAVTGAGAYEQYF.

This clonotype was picked up many times. This rearrangement joins TRBV12-3 or TRBV12-4 to TRBJ1-1, with TRBD1 identical over 9 bases. Losses at the gene ends were 7 bases for V and 0 bases for J; bases not matched to a gene: 9. This CDR3 is 16 amino acids long. The CDR3 DNA sequence: TGTGCCAGCACCCCCCGGGACAGGGTGATGAACACTGAAGCTTTCTTT. Translated, it gives CASTPRDRVMNTEAFF.

This clonotype showed up just a few times. The chain links TRBV11-2 to TRBJ1-4; maybe TRBD1 (5 bases). The V end was cut by 7 bases, the J end by 7 bases, with 19 bases between. The CDR3 has 15 amino acids. Germline CDR1 is SGHAT and CDR2 is FQNNGV. CDR3 protein: CASKPAGFGGEKLFF. DNA for the CDR3: TGTGCCAGCAAGCCCGCAGGGTTCGGAGGTGAAAAACTGTTTTTT.

The table lists this clonotype with a few counts. The CDR3 protein is CATVQRSGLFF. DNA of the CDR3: TGTGCCACCGTACAAAGATCCGGGCTGTTTTTT. The chain has TRBV12-3 or TRBV12-4 and TRBJ2-2, with D hard to call. This CDR3 comprises 11 residues. V shed 10 bases and J shed 13 bases, with 16 bases lying between them.

This clonotype has only a few counts. The chain is built from TRBV7-8 and TRBJ2-1; D gene ambiguous. V was clipped by 0 bases and J by 7 bases, with 10 bases between them. CDR1 and CDR2 (germline): SGHVS, FQNEAQ. The CDR3 extends over 14 amino acids. The CDR3 spells CASSLAVYLNEQFF. DNA for the CDR3: TGTGCCAGCAGCTTAGCGGTCTACTTAAATGAGCAGTTCTTC.

The chain carries TRBV15 and TRBJ2-5; D unclear. The CDR3 length is 15 residues. Trimming removed 0 bases at V and 5 bases at J, with 13 bases between. Looked up from germline, CDR1 is LNHNV and CDR2 is YYDKDF (reference sequence). CDR3 region: CATSRDRVVWETQYF. CDR3 nucleotide sequence: TGTGCCACCAGCAGAGATAGGGTAGTTTGGGAGACCCAGTACTTC.

This clonotype was found a few times. This rearrangement joins TRBV2 to TRBJ1-2; 8 bases map to TRBD1. Germline V gives CDR1 SNHLY, CDR2 FYNNEI. With 1 base clipped from V and 7 bases from J, the junction kept 2 bases outside the gene matches. The CDR3 is 13 residues long. The CDR3 loop reads CASSEGTGLGYTF. Written as DNA, the CDR3 is TGTGCCAGCAGTGAAGGGACAGGGCTTGGCTACACCTTC.

This clonotype occurred a few times. The chain combines TRBV3-1 with TRBJ2-7; 10 bases are shared with TRBD2. V shed 4 bases, J shed 3 bases, and the junction held 3 bases outside the gene matches. Germline loops: CDR1 LGHDT, CDR2 YNNKEL (reference sequence). The CDR3 contains 14 residues. The CDR3, as DNA: TGTGCCAGCAGCCTACTAGCGGGGAACTACGAGCAGTACTTC. Its translation is CASSLLAGNYEQYF.

The chain combines TRBV7-9 with TRBJ2-5; 10 bases map to TRBD1. Per germline, CDR1 SEHNR and CDR2 FQNEAQ (reference sequence). With 3 bases clipped from V and 2 bases from J, the junction kept 6 bases outside the gene matches. The CDR3 has 16 amino acids. The CDR3 region is CASSLGDRGLQETQYF. The CDR3 coding sequence is TGTGCCAGCAGCTTGGGGGACAGGGGCCTACAAGAGACCCAGTACTTC.

The chain combines TRBV25-1 with TRBJ2-1; D is unclear. The CDR3 length is 14 residues. Trimming removed 6 bases from V and 2 bases from J, with 11 bases in between. Per germline, CDR1 MGHDK and CDR2 SYGVNS. CDR3: CASRTCSTYNEQFF. The DNA of the CDR3 is TGTGCCAGCAGAACGTGCTCCACCTACAATGAGCAGTTCTTC.

This clonotype was seen at least ten times. The V and J genes are TRBV5-1 and TRBJ1-4, with 7 bases that match TRBD1. Germline values: CDR1 SGHRS, CDR2 YFSETQ. V lost 4 bases and J lost 3; bases outside the gene matches: 6. The CDR3 extends over 15 amino acids. The DNA for the CDR3 is TGCGCCAGCAGCCAACGGACAGGCGCTAATGAAAAACTGTTTTTT. Translation gives CASSQRTGANEKLFF.

The CDR3 nucleotides read TGCGCCAGCAGCCTCCAGACAGGAATTAAGGCTTTCTTT. Translation: CASSLQTGIKAFF. The rearrangement links TRBV4-1 to TRBJ1-1; the D gene is possibly TRBD1 (6 bases). V shed 4 bases and J shed 11 bases, with 17 bases lying between them. Germline lookup yields CDR1 MGHRA and CDR2 YSYEKL. The CDR3 contains 13 residues.

J is TRBJ2-7 and V is TRBV11-2, with D maybe TRBD1 (5 bases). The length of the CDR3 is 14 residues. Between the trimmed V and J ends, which lost 1 base and 7 bases, there was a span of 14 bases. Germline CDR1 is SGHAT and CDR2 is FQNNGV. CDR3 amino acids: CASSLGGHMGEQYV. The CDR3 DNA sequence: TGTGCCAGCAGCTTAGGGGGCCACATGGGGGAGCAGTACGTC.

This rearrangement joins TRBV5-1 to TRBJ2-1; D possibly matches TRBD1 or TRBD2 (5 bases each). The CDR3 has 15 amino acids. Trimming left V 4 bases short and J 5 bases short, with 16 bases between. Germline-derived CDR1 and CDR2 are SGHRS and YFSETQ. For the CDR3, the DNA is TGCGCCAGCAGCATCCTCCGGGACGGTAACAATGAGCAGTTCTTC. Its protein is CASSILRDGNNEQFF.

This clonotype was found a few times. The chain recombines TRBV11-2 with TRBJ2-1; the match to TRBD2 covers 8 bases. With 6 bases clipped from V and 2 bases from J, the junction kept 6 bases outside the gene matches. Germline loops: CDR1 SGHAT, CDR2 FQNNGV. CDR3 length: 15 amino acids. The CDR3 nucleotides are TGTGCCAGCAGAGAAAGCGGGAGCCCCTACAATGAGCAGTTCTTC. Translation: CASRESGSPYNEQFF.

This clonotype came up many times. The DNA for the CDR3 is TGCAGTGCTGACAGCGCTAGCGGGCCTAACAATGAGCAGTTCTTC. As protein: CSADSASGPNNEQFF. J is TRBJ2-1 and V is TRBV20-1; 8 bases line up with TRBD2. CDR3 length equals 15 residues. V trimming: 5 bases; J trimming: 5 bases; junction bases outside the gene matches: 11. CDR1 and CDR2 from the germline V gene are DFQATT and SNEGSKA (reference sequence).

This clonotype was picked up many times. The chain joins TRBV5-1 to TRBJ2-1, with D maybe TRBD1 (5 bases). The germline V gene encodes CDR1 SGHRS and CDR2 YFSETQ. V was trimmed by 2 bases and J by 0 bases, leaving 12 bases between them. The CDR3 consists of 16 residues. CDR3 DNA sequence: TGCGCCAGCAGCTTAGGGGTATCGGCCTCCTACAATGAGCAGTTCTTC. It translates to CASSLGVSASYNEQFF.

This clonotype appeared many times. The chain combines TRBV29-1 with TRBJ2-2; 7 positions match TRBD2. The CDR3 spans 12 residues. Germline CDR1 reads SQVTM; CDR2 reads ANQGSEA. Trimming cost V 4 bases and J 5 bases; bases outside gene matches: 1. The CDR3 region has the DNA TGCAGCGTTGTGCGGGAGACCGGGGAGCTGTTTTTT. The encoded protein is CSVVRETGELFF.

The J gene is TRBJ2-1, the V gene TRBV5-6, with 14 bases that match TRBD2. Germline-derived CDR1 and CDR2 are SGHDT and YYEEEE. The CDR3 covers 19 residues. After removal of 4 bases from V and 4 bases from J, the junction contained 13 bases not matched to a gene. CDR3 nucleotide sequence: TGTGCCAGCAGCCCGACGGGACTAGCGGGAGTAGAGGTATACAATGAGCAGTTCTTC. Its protein product is CASSPTGLAGVEVYNEQFF.

This clonotype was observed a few times. DNA of the CDR3: TGTGCCAGCAGCCAAGTTCTAGCGGAGGACACCGGGGAGCTGTTTTTT. As protein: CASSQVLAEDTGELFF. The chain combines TRBV3-1 with TRBJ2-2, with 7 positions matching TRBD2. The germline V gene encodes CDR1 LGHDT and CDR2 YNNKEL (reference sequence). The CDR3 totals 16 residues. V lost 1 base and J lost 3; bases outside the gene matches: 5.

In its sample, this clonotype was seen a few times. The chain employs TRBV20-1 and TRBJ1-3; a weak D match, TRBD1 (6 bases). The CDR3 is 13 amino acids. V was trimmed by 5 bases and J by 5 bases, leaving 13 bases between them. Germline V gene data show CDR1 as DFQATT and CDR2 as SNEGSKA (reference sequence). The CDR3 sequence is CSAPGGIRNTIYF. CDR3 nucleotide sequence: TGCAGTGCTCCGGGGGGCATAAGAAACACCATATATTTT.

This clonotype turned up a few times. The chain links TRBV24-1 to TRBJ2-6; no reliable D call. The germline V and J ends were trimmed by 9 bases and 3 bases, with 8 bases remaining between them. The CDR3 sequence is 13 residues long. Germline lookup yields CDR1 KGHDR and CDR2 SFDVKD. The CDR3 DNA is TGTGCCACCCAGTCGGGTGGGGCCAACGTCCTGACTTTC. Translated: CATQSGGANVLTF.

The chain recombines TRBV2 with TRBJ2-1; D might be TRBD2 (6 bases). The CDR3 is made up of 16 amino acids. The V gene's germline CDR1 is SNHLY and CDR2 FYNNEI. Trimming took 6 bases from V and 9 from J, leaving 24 bases between them. CDR3 amino acids: CASRGLALGLIVEQFF. CDR3 coding DNA: TGTGCCAGCAGGGGTCTAGCGCTTGGGTTGATAGTTGAGCAGTTCTTC. Full variable domain (outside the CDR3, taken from reference TRBV2 and TRBJ2-1): EPEVTQTPSHQVTQMGQEVILRCVPISNHLYFYWYRQILGQKVEFLVSFYNNEISEKSEIFDDQFSVERPDGSNFTLKIRSTKLEDSAMYFCASRGLALGLIVEQFFGPGTRLTVL.